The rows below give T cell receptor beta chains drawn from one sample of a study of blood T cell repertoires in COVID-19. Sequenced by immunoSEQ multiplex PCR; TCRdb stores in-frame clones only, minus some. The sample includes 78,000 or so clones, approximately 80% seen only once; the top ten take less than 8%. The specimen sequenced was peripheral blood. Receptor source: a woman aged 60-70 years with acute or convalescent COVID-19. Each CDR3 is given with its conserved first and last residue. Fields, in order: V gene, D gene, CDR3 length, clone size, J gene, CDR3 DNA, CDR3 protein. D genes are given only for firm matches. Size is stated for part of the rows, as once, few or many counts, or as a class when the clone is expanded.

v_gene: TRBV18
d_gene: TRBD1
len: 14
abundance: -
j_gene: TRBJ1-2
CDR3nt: TGTGCCAGCTCACCTACCGACAGGGTTGGGGGCTACACCTTC
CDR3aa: CASSPTDRVGGYTF

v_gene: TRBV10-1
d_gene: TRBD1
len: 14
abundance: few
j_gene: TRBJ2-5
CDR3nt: TGCGCCAGCAGTGATCAGGGGGCGCGAGAGACCCAGTACTTC
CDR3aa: CASSDQGARETQYF

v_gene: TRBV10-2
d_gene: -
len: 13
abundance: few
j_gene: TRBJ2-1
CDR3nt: TGCGCCAGCACCCCCGGGGACTCCAGTGAGCAGTTCTTC
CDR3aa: CASTPGDSSEQFF

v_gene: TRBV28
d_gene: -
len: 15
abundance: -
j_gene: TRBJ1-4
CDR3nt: TGTGCCAGCAGTCGCCGACCCGGGACTAATGAAAAACTGTTTTTT
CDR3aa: CASSRRPGTNEKLFF

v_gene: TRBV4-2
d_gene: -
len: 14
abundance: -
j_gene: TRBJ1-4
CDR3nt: TGTGCCAGCAGCCAAGCGGTCTTGGATGAAAAACTGTTTTTT
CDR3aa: CASSQAVLDEKLFF

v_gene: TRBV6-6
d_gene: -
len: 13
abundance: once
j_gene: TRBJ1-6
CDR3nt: TGTGCCAGCAGCGCCCGAGTTGATTCACCCCTCCACTTT
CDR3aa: CASSARVDSPLHF

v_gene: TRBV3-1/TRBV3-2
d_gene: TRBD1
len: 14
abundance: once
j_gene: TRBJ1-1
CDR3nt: TGTGCCAGCAGCCCCCGGGACAGGGGACCTGAAGCTTTCTTT
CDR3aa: CASSPRDRGPEAFF

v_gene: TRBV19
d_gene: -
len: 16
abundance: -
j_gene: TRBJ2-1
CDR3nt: TGTGCCAGTAGTATAGCGAGGCTAGGGAGGAACAATGAGCAGTTCTTC
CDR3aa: CASSIARLGRNNEQFF

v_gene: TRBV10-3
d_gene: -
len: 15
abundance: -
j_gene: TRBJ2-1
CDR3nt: TGTGCCACCACGGGGGAGGGGGGAAGGACGCATGAGCAGTTCTTC
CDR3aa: CATTGEGGRTHEQFF

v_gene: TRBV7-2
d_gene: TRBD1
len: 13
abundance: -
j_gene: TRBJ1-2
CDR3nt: TGTGCCAGCAGCCAACAGGGGGCTTGGGGCTACACCTTC
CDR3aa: CASSQQGAWGYTF

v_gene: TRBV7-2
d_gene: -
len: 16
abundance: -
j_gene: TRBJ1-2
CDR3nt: TGTGCCAGCAGCCCGAGGGCCGGGGGTGCCAACTATGGCTACACCTTC
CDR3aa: CASSPRAGGANYGYTF

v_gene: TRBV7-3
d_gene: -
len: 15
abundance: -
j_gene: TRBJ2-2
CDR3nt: TGTGCCAGCAGCTCTACAGGGTTTGGCACCGGGGAGCTGTTTTTT
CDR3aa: CASSSTGFGTGELFF

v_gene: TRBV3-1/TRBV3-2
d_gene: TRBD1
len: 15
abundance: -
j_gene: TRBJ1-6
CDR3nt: TGTGCCAGCAGCCTCACATACCGACAGGGCTCACCCCTCCACTTT
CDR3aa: CASSLTYRQGSPLHF

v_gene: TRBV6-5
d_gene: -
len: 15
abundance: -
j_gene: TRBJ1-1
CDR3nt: TGTGCCAGCACTCGGGGGGGGCAGGGAAACACTGAAGCTTTCTTT
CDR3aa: CASTRGGQGNTEAFF

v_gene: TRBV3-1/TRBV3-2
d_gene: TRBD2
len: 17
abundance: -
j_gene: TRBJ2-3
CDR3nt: TGTGCCAGCAGCCAAGATGTCGGGGGGGCCATGCTAGATACGCAGTATTTT
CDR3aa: CASSQDVGGAMLDTQYF

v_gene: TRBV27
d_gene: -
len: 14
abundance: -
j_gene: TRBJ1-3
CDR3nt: TGTGCCAGCAGTTTTCGTGGGGCGGGGAACACCATATATTTT
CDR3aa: CASSFRGAGNTIYF

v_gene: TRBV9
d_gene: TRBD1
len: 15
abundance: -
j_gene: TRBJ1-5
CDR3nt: TGTGCCAGCGGTCCAGGACAGGGGGCATCCCAGCCCCAGCATTTT
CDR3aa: CASGPGQGASQPQHF